The sequence of this T cell receptor (beta chain) was determined in a study of blood T cell repertoires in COVID-19. Germline V lookup: CDR1 KGHSH, CDR2 LQKENI. Germline trimming cut 3 bases from V and 7 bases from J; bases unmatched to any gene: 12. This CDR3 is 15 amino acids long. Which cohort a participant joined came from the clinical history participants gave. Method: immunoSEQ multiplex PCR; TCRdb's copy keeps in-frame clones and lacks some. The sample includes about 310,000 clones, 87% of them seen just once. Sequencing input: PBMCs or T cells enriched from blood (not recorded which). This clonotype was sampled from a woman under 30 who had recovered from COVID-19. The chain recombines TRBV18 with TRBJ2-7; TRBD2 aligns across 7 bases. The CDR3, as DNA: TGTGCCAGCTCACCCCCGGAAGGGGAGGGAGGGGAGCAGTACTTC. Translating it yields CASSPPEGEGGEQYF.